A single TCR beta chain is shown here with its context. Antigen unknown. This entry comes from a study of regulatory T cells in long-lasting Graves disease. Looking at the study overall: Over-5-year antithyroid drug use with positive TSH receptor antibodies defined persistent Graves' disease in the study. Study-level results: With some 2,700 shared public clonotypes, persistent patients exceeded new patients, who shared about a thousand.

Time point defined: persistent/refractory GD, antithyroid drugs over 5 years with positive TRAb. Generation of the TCR library employed RNA extracted from PBMCs. The V gene's germline CDR1 is LNHDA and CDR2 SQIVND (reference sequence). The CDR3 contains 13 residues. The V end was cut by 4 bases, the J end by 5 bases, with 12 bases between. To make TCR beta libraries, researchers used iRepertoire HTBI primers and Arm-PCR of CDR3 regions. TCRdb reprocessed the multiplex PCR reads with MiXCR, giving one entry per CDR3 protein. The data contain hundreds of thousands of distinct CDR3 sequences, 22% of them singletons.

The rearrangement uses TRBV19 and TRBJ2-7; D tentatively reads TRBD1 or TRBD2 (5 bases each). The sequence was collected from a female donor with Graves disease. The source was peripheral blood mononuclear cells (PBMCs), collected when the disease was refractory, from a patient treated with antithyroid drugs. CDR3 coding DNA: TGTGCCAGTAGTAACCAGGGAGTCGACGAGCAGTACTTC. Its translation: CASSNQGVDEQYF.